This is a list of T cell receptor beta chains from one sample in a study of blood T cells in healthy people across ages. TCRdb analysed the 5' RACE reads with MiXCR anew, one entry per CDR3 protein. The sample includes about a million distinct CDR3 sequences, more than 30% of them seen just once. The sequenced sample consisted of blood. Receptors were obtained from a man aged 18 to 30 in good health. Both conserved end residues are part of each CDR3. Clone size, where shown, is once, few, many, or a class for clones that have expanded.

cdr3_aa: CASSPGLDHTGELFF
clone_size: few
v_call: TRBV5-1
j_call: TRBJ2-2

cdr3_aa: CSVDEGYYGYTF
clone_size: NA
v_call: TRBV29-1
j_call: TRBJ1-2

cdr3_aa: CASSYSETGIQYF
clone_size: NA
v_call: TRBV6-2/TRBV6-3
j_call: TRBJ2-4

cdr3_aa: CSARDKGALSQVEAFF
clone_size: NA
v_call: TRBV20-1
j_call: TRBJ1-1

cdr3_aa: CASTGGGPTDTQYF
clone_size: NA
v_call: TRBV19
j_call: TRBJ2-3

cdr3_aa: CASSGGTGNTGELFF
clone_size: NA
v_call: TRBV7-9
j_call: TRBJ2-2

cdr3_aa: CSARPQERRETTGELFF
clone_size: NA
v_call: TRBV20-1
j_call: TRBJ2-2

cdr3_aa: CSARDRQGLIYGYTF
clone_size: NA
v_call: TRBV20-1
j_call: TRBJ1-2

cdr3_aa: CSVLGRETQYF
clone_size: NA
v_call: TRBV29-1
j_call: TRBJ2-5

cdr3_aa: CASSNRDRGKQYF
clone_size: NA
v_call: TRBV6-5
j_call: TRBJ2-5

cdr3_aa: CASSLTLADFSYNEQFF
clone_size: few
v_call: TRBV11-2
j_call: TRBJ2-1

cdr3_aa: CSAKADSPTEAFF
clone_size: NA
v_call: TRBV20-1
j_call: TRBJ1-1

cdr3_aa: CASSVATYGYTF
clone_size: NA
v_call: TRBV9
j_call: TRBJ1-2

cdr3_aa: CASQSLGPRTQPQHF
clone_size: few
v_call: TRBV2
j_call: TRBJ1-5

cdr3_aa: CASSVGDTHQPQHF
clone_size: once
v_call: TRBV9
j_call: TRBJ1-5

cdr3_aa: CSAMGSSIYGYTF
clone_size: NA
v_call: TRBV20-1
j_call: TRBJ1-2

cdr3_aa: CASGDLTEAFF
clone_size: NA
v_call: TRBV12-3/TRBV12-4
j_call: TRBJ1-1

cdr3_aa: CASSKKRLKGLTTYEQYF
clone_size: NA
v_call: TRBV21-1
j_call: TRBJ2-7

cdr3_aa: CASSLVGTSGRYTGELFF
clone_size: NA
v_call: TRBV7-2
j_call: TRBJ2-2

cdr3_aa: CSARAARSPRGTQYF
clone_size: NA
v_call: TRBV20-1
j_call: TRBJ2-5

cdr3_aa: CSARDPSYSGGGDTQYF
clone_size: few
v_call: TRBV20-1
j_call: TRBJ2-3

cdr3_aa: CASSQARTGRQGNYGYTF
clone_size: NA
v_call: TRBV4-2
j_call: TRBJ1-2

cdr3_aa: CASSLRDQATQYF
clone_size: NA
v_call: TRBV12-3/TRBV12-4
j_call: TRBJ2-5

cdr3_aa: CASSQEWGGNQPQHF
clone_size: few
v_call: TRBV4-1
j_call: TRBJ1-5

cdr3_aa: CASSWQTSYGYTF
clone_size: NA
v_call: TRBV7-9
j_call: TRBJ1-2

cdr3_aa: CASSPLDPVAFF
clone_size: NA
v_call: TRBV13
j_call: TRBJ1-1